Listed here is a single T cell receptor (beta chain). V was shortened by 1 base and J by 5 bases, with 18 bases between the two germline ends. There are 15 residues in the CDR3. Germline CDR1 and CDR2: DFQATT and SNEGSKA (reference sequence). The sample belongs to a study of blood T cells in healthy people across ages. For the second PCR, which ran for about 7 to 12 cycles, a sample-barcoded 5' primer and a J-beta primer mix were used. TCRdb analysed the 5' RACE reads with MiXCR anew, one entry per CDR3 protein. The profile shows about 1.8 million distinct CDR3 sequences, roughly 52% of them singletons.

The sequencing sample was made of blood. This receptor was identified in a woman in her thirties or forties in good health. The rearrangement uses TRBV20-1 and TRBJ2-7; D is perhaps TRBD2 (6 bases). The CDR3 DNA is TGCAGTGCTAGAGGGGAGGTTCCGTCGGGGAACGAGCAGTACTTC. It encodes CSARGEVPSGNEQYF.